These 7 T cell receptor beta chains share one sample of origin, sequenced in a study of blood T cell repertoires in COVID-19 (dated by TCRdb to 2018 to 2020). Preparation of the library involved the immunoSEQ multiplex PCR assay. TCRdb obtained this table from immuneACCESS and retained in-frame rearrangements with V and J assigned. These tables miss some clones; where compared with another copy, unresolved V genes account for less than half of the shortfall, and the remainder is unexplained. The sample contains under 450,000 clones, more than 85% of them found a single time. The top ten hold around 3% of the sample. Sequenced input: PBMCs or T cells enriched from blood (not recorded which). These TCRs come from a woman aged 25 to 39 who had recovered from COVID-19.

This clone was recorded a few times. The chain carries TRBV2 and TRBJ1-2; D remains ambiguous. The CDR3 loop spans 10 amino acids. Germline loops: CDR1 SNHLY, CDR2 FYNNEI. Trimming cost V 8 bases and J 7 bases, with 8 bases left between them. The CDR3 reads CASGESGYTF. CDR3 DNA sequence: TGTGCCAGCGGGGAGAGTGGCTACACCTTC. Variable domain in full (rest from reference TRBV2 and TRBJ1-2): EPEVTQTPSHQVTQMGQEVILRCVPISNHLYFYWYRQILGQKVEFLVSFYNNEISEKSEIFDDQFSVERPDGSNFTLKIRSTKLEDSAMYFCASGESGYTFGSGTRLTVV.

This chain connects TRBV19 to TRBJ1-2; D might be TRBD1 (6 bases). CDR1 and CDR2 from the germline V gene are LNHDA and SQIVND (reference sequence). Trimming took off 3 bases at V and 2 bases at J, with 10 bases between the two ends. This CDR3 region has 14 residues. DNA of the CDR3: TGTGCCAGTAGTATGCAGGGGCTAAACTATGGCTACACCTTC. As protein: CASSMQGLNYGYTF.

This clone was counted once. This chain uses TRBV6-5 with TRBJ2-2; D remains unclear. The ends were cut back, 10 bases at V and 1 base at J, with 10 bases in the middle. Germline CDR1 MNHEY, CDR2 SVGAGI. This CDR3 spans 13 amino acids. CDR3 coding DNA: TGTGCCACCTCCGCGGTGAACACCGGGGAGCTGTTTTTT. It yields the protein CATSAVNTGELFF.

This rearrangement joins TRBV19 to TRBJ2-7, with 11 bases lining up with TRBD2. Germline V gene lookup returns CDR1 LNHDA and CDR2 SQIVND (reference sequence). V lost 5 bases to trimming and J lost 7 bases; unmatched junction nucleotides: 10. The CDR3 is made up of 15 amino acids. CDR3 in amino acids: CASSRLAGTPGEQYF. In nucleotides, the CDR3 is TGTGCCAGTAGTCGACTAGCGGGGACCCCCGGGGAGCAGTACTTC.

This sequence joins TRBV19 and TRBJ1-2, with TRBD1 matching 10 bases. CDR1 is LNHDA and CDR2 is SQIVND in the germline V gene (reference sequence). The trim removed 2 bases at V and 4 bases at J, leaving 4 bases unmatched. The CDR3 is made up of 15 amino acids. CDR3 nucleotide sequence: TGTGCCAGTAGTATACCGGGACAGGGGTTCTATGGCTACACCTTC. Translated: CASSIPGQGFYGYTF.

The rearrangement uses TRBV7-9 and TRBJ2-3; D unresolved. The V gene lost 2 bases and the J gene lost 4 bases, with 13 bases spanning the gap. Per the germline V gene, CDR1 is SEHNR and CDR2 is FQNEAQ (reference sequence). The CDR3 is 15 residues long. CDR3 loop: CASSLNVGASDTQYF. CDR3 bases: TGTGCCAGCAGCTTAAATGTCGGTGCATCAGATACGCAGTATTTT.

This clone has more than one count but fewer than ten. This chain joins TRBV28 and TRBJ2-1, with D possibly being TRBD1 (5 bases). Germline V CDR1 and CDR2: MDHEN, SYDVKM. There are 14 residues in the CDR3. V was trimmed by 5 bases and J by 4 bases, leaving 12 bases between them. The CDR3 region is CASSTSTVYNEQFF. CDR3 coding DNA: TGTGCCAGCAGTACCTCGACAGTATACAATGAGCAGTTCTTC.